This T cell receptor beta chain was captured by sequencing in a study of cytomegalovirus exposure and HLA in healthy donors. For this clone: Its specificity is unknown.

Trimming removed 1 base at V and 3 bases at J, with 15 bases between. This CDR3 has 16 amino acids. CDR1 and CDR2 (germline): LGHNA, YNFKEQ. The study's findings and limits: One later analysis reportedly identified an Asian-associated ancestry cluster that showed fewer N-insertions than the roughly 600-donor mean. TCR beta V segments were, for the most part, productive about 90% or about 30% of the time in an earlier analysis. Accurate HLA-A and HLA-B prediction from TCR beta sequences was reported for most subjects.

The primer mix had 60 Vbeta and 13 Jbeta primers. TCRdb's copy holds only in-frame clones and misses some; the assay was immunoSEQ multiplex PCR. The sample records roughly 150,000 clones, more than 70% being singletons. The sequencing input was PBMCs. This TCR was sampled from a man aged 25 to 45 in good health and CMV-seronegative. The chain recombines TRBV4-2 with TRBJ2-5; the D gene is possibly TRBD2 (6 bases). CDR3 sequence reads: CASSQVSARGEETQYF. As DNA, the CDR3 is TGTGCCAGCAGCCAAGTATCAGCGCGGGGCGAAGAGACCCAGTACTTC.